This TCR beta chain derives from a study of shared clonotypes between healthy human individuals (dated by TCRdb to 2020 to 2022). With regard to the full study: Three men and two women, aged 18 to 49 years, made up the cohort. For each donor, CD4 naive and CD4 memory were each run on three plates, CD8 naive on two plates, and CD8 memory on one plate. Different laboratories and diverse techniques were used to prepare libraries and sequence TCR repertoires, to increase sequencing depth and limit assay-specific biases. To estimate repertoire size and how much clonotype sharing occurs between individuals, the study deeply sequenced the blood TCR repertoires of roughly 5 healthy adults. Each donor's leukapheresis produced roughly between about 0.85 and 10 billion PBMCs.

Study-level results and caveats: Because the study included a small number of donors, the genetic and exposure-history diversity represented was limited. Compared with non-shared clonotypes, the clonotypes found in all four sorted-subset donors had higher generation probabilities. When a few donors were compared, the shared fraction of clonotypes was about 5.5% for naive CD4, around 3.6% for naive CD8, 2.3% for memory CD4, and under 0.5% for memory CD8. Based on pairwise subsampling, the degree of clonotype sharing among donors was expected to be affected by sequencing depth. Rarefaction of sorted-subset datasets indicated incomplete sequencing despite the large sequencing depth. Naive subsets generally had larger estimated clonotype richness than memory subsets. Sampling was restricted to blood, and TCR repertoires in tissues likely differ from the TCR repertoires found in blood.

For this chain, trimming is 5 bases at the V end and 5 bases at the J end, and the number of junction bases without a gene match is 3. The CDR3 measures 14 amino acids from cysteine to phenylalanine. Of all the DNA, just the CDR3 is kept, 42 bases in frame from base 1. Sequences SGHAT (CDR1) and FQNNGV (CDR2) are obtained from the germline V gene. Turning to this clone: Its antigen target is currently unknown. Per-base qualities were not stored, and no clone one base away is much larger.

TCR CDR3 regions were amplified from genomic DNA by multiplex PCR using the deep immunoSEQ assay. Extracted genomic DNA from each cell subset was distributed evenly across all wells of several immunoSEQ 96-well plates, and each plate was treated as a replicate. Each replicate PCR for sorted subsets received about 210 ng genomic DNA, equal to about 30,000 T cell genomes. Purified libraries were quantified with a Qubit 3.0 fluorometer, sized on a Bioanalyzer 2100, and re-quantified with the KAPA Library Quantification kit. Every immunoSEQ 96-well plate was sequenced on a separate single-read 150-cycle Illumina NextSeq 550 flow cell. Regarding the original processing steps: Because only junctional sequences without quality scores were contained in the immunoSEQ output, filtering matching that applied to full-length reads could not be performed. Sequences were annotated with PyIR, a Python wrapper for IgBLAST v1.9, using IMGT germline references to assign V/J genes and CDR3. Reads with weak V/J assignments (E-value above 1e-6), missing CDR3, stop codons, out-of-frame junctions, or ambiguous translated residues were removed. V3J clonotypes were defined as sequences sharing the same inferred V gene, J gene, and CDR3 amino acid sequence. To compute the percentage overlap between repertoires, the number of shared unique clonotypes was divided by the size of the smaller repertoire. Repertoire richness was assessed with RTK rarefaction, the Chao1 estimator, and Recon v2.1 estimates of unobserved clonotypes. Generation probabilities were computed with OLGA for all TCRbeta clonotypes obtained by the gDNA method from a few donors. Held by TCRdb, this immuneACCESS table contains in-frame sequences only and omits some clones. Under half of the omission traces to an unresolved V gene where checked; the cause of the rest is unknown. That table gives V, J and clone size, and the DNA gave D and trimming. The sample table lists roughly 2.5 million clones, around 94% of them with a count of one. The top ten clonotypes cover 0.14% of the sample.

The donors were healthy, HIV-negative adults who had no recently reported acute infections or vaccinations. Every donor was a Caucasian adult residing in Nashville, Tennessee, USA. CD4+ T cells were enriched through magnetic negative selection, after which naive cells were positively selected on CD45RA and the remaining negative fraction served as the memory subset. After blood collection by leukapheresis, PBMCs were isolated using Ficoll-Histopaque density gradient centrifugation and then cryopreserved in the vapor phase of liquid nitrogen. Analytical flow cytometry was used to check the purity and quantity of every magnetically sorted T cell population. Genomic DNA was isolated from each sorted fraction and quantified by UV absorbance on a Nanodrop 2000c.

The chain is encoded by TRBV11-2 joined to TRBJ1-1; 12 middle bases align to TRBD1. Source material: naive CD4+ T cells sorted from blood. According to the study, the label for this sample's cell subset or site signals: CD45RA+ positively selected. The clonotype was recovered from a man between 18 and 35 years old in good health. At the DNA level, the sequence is TGTGCCAGCAGCCCGGGACAGGGGGCGACTGAAGCTTTCTTT. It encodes CASSPGQGATEAFF.